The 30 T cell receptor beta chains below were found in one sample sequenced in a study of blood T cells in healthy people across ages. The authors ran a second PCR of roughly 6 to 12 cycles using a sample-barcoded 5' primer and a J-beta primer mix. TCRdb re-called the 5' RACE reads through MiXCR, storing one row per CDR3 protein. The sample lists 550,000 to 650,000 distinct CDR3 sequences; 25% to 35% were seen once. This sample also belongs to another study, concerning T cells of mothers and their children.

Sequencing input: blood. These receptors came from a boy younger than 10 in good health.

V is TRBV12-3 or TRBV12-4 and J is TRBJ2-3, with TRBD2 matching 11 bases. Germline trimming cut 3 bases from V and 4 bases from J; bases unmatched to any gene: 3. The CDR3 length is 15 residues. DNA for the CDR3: TGTGCCAGCAGTTTTGCTAGCGGGGGGTCAGATACGCAGTATTTT. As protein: CASSFASGGSDTQYF.

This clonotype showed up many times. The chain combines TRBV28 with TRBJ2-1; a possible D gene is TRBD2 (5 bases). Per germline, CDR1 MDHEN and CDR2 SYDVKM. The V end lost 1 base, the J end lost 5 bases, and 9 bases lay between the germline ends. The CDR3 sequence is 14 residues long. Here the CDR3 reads CASSLYGGHNEQFF. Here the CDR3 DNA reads TGTGCCAGCAGTTTATACGGCGGGCACAATGAGCAGTTCTTC. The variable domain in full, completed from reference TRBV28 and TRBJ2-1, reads DVKVTQSSRYLVKRTGEKVFLECVQDMDHENMFWYRQDPGLGLRLIYFSYDVKMKEKGDIPEGYSVSREKKERFSLILESASTNQTSMYLCASSLYGGHNEQFFGPGTRLTVL.

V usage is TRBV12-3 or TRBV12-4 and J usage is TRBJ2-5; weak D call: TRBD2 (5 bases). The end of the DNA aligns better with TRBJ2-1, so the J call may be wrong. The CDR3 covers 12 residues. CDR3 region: CASSPLANEQFF. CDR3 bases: TGTGCCAGCAGTCCCCTAGCAAATGAGCAGTTCTTC.

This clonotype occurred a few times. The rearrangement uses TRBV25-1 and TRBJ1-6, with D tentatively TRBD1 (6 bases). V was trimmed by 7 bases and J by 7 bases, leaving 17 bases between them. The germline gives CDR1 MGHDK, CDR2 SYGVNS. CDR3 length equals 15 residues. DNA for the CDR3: TGTGCCAGCAACCCTGGACAGAGGGGAAATTCACCCCTCCACTTT. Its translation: CASNPGQRGNSPLHF.

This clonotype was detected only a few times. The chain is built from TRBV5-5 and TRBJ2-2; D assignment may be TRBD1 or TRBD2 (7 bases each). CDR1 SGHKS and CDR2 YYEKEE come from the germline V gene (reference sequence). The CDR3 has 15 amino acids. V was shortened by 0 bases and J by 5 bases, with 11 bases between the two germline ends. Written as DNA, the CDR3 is TGTGCCAGCAGCTTGGATCAGGGGGGGACCGGGGAGCTGTTTTTT. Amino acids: CASSLDQGGTGELFF.

CDR3 region: CAWSVPPTARKNIQYF. The DNA for the CDR3 is TGTGCCTGGAGTGTCCCTCCGACAGCGAGAAAAAACATTCAGTACTTC. This chain uses TRBV30 with TRBJ2-4, with D maybe TRBD1 (5 bases). The ends were cut back, 0 bases at V and 4 bases at J, with 16 bases in the middle. This CDR3 has 16 amino acids. CDR1 and CDR2 (germline): GTSNPN, SVGIG (reference sequence).

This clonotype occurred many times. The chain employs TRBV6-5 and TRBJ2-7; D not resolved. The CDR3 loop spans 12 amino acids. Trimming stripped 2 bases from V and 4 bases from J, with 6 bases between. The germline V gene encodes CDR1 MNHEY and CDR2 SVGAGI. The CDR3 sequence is CASSYDTYEQYF. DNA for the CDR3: TGTGCCAGCAGTTACGATACTTACGAGCAGTACTTC.

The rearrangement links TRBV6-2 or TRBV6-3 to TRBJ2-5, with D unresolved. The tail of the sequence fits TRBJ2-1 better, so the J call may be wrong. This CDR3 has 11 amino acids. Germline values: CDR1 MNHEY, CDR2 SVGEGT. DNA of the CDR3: TGTGCCAGCCAGGACGGTCCTGAGCAGTTCTTC. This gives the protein CASQDGPEQFF.

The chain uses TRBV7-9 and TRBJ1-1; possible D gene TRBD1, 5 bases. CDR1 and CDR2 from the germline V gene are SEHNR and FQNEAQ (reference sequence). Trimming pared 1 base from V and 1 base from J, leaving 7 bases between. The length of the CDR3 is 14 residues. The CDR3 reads CASSLEQANTEAFF. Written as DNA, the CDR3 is TGTGCCAGCAGCTTAGAACAGGCGAACACTGAAGCTTTCTTT.

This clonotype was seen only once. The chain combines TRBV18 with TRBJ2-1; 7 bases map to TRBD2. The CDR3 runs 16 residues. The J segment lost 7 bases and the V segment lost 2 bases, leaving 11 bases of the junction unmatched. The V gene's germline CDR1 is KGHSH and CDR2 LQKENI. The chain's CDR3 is CASSPGLAGAWNEQFF. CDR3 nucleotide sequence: TGTGCCAGCTCACCAGGGCTGGCGGGAGCATGGAATGAGCAGTTCTTC.

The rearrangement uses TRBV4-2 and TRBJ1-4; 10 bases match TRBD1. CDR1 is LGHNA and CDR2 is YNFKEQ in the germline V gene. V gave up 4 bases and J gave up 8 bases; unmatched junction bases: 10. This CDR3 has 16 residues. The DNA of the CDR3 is TGTGCCAGCAGCCGCCCGGGACAGGGGAGTGCCGAAAAACTGTTTTTT. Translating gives CASSRPGQGSAEKLFF.

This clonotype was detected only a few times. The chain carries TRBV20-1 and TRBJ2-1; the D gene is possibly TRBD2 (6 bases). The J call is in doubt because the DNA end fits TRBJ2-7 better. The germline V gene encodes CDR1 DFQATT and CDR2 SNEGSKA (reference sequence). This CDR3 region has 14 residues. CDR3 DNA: TGCAGTGCTAGAGATGGGCGGGGAAACTACGAGCAGTACTTC. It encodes CSARDGRGNYEQYF.

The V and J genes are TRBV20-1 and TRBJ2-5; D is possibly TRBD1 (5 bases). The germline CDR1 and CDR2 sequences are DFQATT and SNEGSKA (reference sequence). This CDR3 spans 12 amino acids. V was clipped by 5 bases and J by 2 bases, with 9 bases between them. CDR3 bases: TGCAGTGCTCCAGGGTCTCAAGAGACCCAGTACTTC. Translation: CSAPGSQETQYF.

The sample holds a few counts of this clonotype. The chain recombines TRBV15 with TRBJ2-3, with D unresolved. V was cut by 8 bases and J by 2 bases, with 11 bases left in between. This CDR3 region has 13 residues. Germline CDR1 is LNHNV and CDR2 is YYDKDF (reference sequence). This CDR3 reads CATQTKFTDTQYF. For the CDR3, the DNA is TGTGCCACCCAAACAAAGTTCACAGATACGCAGTATTTT.

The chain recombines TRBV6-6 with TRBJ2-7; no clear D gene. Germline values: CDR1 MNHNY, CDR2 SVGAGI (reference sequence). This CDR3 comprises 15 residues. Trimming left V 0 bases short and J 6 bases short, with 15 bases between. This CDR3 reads CASSYSIDGLGEQYF. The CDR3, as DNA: TGTGCCAGCAGTTACTCGATAGACGGGTTAGGCGAGCAGTACTTC.

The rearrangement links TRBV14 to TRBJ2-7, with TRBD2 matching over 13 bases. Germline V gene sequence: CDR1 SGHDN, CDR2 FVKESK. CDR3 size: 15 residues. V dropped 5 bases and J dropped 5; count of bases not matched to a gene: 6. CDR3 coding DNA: TGTGCCAGCAGCTTACTAGCGGGAGGGCCCCACGAGCAGTACTTC. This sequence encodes CASSLLAGGPHEQYF. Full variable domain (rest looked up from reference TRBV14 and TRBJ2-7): EAGVTQFPSHSVIEKGQTVTLRCDPISGHDNLYWYRRVMGKEIKFLLHFVKESKQDESGMPNNRFLAERTGGTYSTLKVQPAELEDSGVYFCASSLLAGGPHEQYFGPGTRLTVT.

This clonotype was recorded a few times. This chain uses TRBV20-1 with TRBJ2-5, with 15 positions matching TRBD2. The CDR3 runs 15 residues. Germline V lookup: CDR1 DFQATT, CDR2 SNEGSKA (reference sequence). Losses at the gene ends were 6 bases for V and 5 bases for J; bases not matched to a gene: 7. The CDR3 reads CSARTSGGAWETQYF. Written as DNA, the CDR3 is TGCAGTGCGCGGACTAGCGGGGGGGCCTGGGAGACCCAGTACTTC.

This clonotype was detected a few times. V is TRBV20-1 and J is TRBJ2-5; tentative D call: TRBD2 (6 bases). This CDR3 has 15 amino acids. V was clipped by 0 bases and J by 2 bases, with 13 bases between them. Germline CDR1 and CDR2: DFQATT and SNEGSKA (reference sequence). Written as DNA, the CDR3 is TGCAGTGCTAGAGATCGAGGCGGGGTTCAAGAGACCCAGTACTTC. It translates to CSARDRGGVQETQYF.

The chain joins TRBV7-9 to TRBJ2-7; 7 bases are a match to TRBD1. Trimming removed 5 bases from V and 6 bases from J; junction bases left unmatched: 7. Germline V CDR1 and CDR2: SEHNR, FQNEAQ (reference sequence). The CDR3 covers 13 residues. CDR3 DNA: TGTGCCAGCAGCACAACAGGGGTAGGCGAGCAGTACTTC. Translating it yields CASSTTGVGEQYF.

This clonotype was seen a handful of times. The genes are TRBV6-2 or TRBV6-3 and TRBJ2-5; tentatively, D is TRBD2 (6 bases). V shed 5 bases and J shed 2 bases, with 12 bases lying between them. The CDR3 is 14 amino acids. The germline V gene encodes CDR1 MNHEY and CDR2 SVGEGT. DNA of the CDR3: TGTGCCAGCAGTATCCGGGACTTACAAGAGACCCAGTACTTC. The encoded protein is CASSIRDLQETQYF.

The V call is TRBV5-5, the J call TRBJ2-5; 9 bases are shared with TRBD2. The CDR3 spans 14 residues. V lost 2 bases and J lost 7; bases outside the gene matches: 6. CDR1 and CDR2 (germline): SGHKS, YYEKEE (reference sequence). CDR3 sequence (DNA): TGTGCCAGCAGCTTTAGCGGGAGCACAGGGACCCAGTACTTC. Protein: CASSFSGSTGTQYF.

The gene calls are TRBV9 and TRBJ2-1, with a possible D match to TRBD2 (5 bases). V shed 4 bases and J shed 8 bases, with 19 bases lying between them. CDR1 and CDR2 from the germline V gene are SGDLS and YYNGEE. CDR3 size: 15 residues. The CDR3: CASSSDGELVDEQFF. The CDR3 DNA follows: TGTGCCAGCAGCTCGGACGGGGAGCTAGTCGATGAGCAGTTCTTC.

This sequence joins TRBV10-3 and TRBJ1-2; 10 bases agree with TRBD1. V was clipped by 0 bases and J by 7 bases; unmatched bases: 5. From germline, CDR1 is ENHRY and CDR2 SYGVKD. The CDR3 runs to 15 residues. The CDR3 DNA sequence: TGTGCCATCAGTGAGTCGAGAGACAGGGGGCTTGGCTACACCTTC. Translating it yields CAISESRDRGLGYTF.

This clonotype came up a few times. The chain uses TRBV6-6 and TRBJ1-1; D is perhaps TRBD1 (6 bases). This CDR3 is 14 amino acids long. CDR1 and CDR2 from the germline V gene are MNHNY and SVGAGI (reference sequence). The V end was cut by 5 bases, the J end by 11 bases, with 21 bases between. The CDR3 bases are TGTGCCAGCAGTCCGACAGGTGGCTTTATATCGGCTTTCTTT. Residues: CASSPTGGFISAFF.

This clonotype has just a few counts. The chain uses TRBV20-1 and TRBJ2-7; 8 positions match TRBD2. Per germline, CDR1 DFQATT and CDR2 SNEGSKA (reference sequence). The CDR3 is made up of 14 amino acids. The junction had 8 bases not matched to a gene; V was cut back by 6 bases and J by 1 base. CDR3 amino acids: CSAMTSARSYEQYF. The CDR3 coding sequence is TGCAGTGCCATGACTAGCGCGAGATCCTACGAGCAGTACTTC.

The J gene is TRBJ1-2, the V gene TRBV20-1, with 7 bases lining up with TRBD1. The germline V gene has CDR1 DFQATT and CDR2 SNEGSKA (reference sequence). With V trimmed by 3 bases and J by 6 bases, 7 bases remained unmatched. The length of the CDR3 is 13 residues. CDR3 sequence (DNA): TGCAGTGCTAGTTCGCAGGGGGTAGATGGCTACACCTTC. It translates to CSASSQGVDGYTF.

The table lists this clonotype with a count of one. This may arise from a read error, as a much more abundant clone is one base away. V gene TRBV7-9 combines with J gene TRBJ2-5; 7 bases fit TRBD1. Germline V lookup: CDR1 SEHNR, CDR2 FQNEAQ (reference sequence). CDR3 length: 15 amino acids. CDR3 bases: TGTGCCGGCAGCTTAGAAGGGGGCCTCCAAGAGACCCAGTACTTC. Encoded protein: CAGSLEGGLQETQYF.

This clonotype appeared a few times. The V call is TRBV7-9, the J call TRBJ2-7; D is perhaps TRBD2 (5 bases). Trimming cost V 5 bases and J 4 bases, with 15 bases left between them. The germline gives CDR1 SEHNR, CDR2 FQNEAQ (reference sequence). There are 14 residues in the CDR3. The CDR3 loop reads CASSPWEAAYEQYF. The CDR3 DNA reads TGTGCCAGCAGCCCGTGGGAAGCGGCGTACGAGCAGTACTTC.

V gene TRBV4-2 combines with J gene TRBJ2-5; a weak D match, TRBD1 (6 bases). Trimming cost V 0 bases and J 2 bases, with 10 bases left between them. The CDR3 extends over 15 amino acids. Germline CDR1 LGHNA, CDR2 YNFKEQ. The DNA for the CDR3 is TGTGCCAGCAGCCAAGAACAGGGAATGCAAGAGACCCAGTACTTC. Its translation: CASSQEQGMQETQYF.

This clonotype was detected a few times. The CDR3 DNA follows: TGTGCCAGCAGTTCAGGGGGTCTCGCAGATACGCAGTATTTT. Translation: CASSSGGLADTQYF. The chain uses TRBV28 and TRBJ2-3; the match to TRBD1 covers 7 bases. With V trimmed by 4 bases and J by 4 bases, 5 bases remained unmatched. Germline lookup yields CDR1 MDHEN and CDR2 SYDVKM. The CDR3 extends over 14 amino acids.